This T cell receptor delta chain came from a study of delta chains in infants with herpesvirus infections (TCRdb year 2023). At the level of the whole study: A Ugandan infant birth cohort was prospectively followed from birth to characterize gammadelta T cell responses to primary cytomegalovirus (CMV) infection. In infants who were infected with CMV after birth, the study searched for a public fetal Vdelta1/Vgamma8 gammadelta TCR clonotype. Using PBMC, gammadelta TCRs were sequenced for approximately 18 CMV-infected infants, one of whom was congenitally infected, and for several CMV-uninfected infants who had enough sample available. Infant blood samples were grouped into approximate age categories of 1.5, 4, 8 and 12 months. Belgian fetal and cord blood gammadelta TCR data that had been published previously were included solely for comparison and were not produced in this cohort.

This clone is labeled medium-sized (0.01 to 0.1%). Its cognate antigen has yet to be identified. The record has no base qualities; no much larger clone is one base away. Other nucleotide sequences in the sample specify the same CDR3. V and J are truncated by 5 bases and 0 bases respectively, leaving an intervening sequence of 32 bases. The germline V gene yields TSESDYY for CDR1 and QEAYKQQN for CDR2. The CDR3 runs 21 amino acids, cysteine and phenylalanine included. Left in the record is the CDR3 DNA by itself, 63 bases read in frame from the first base. The library came from RT-PCR. To generate TCR cDNA, PBMC RNA underwent reverse transcription with SuperScript II using gamma-chain- and delta-chain-specific primers. After purification with AMPure XP beads, the cDNA was amplified and indexed with Illumina adapters using the Nextera XT Index Kit. An Illumina MiSeq with a V2 300-cycle kit was used to sequence the gammadelta TCR libraries. Per the authors' processing: Using MiXCR v2.1.12, CDR3 sequences were assembled, and reads were mapped onto D, J and V genes obtained from GenBank. VDJtools v1.2.1 was used to carry out repertoire analyses of the CDR3 clonotypes. Identical DNA sequences were merged into single rows after TCRdb reprocessed the public reads with CATT. What appears here as the V and J calls and clone size reflects TCRdb's work, not the paper's. Counted in this sample were about 1,500 delta-chain clones; less than 30% of them appeared once. Of the sample, over 8.5% falls within the top ten clones.

In Kampala, Uganda, pregnant women receiving prenatal care were recruited and their infants were enrolled, and documentation of maternal HIV status was required. Home visits to families took place weekly, and collection of infant clinical information, oral swabs and peripheral blood began at 6 weeks of age and was repeated every 4 months after that. Blood was drawn into heparin tubes, and PBMC were isolated via Ficoll-Paque density gradient centrifugation and then cryopreserved. The investigation overall reported the following: The authors acknowledged a small sample size and a lack of race- or environment-matched controls, because almost all Ugandans acquire CMV before adulthood. The public Vdelta1 clonotype appeared in 4 of 18 CMV-infected infants: three infected postnatally before 120 days of age, plus the congenitally infected infant. The public clonotype might still be present below the detection limit in CMV-uninfected infants. The public clonotype was detected only at the first time point after infection and was not found in uninfected infants or in infants infected after 120 days. Public-clonotype frequency among Vdelta1 cells appeared to be inversely correlated with age at infection and was observed to decay rapidly, seemingly without persisting beyond about two months.

The chain links TRAV38-2/DV8 with TRDJ1; the D region possibly corresponds to TRDD3 (6 bases align). The receptor was derived from a human donor who was a Ugandan infant, either HIV-exposed or HIV-unexposed (not recorded which). Sequenced here: peripheral blood, sampled at time point 1 of longitudinal follow-up. Read as DNA, the sequence is TGTGCTTATAGATCCTATAAATGGGATAGGAGGCGAGAACTGTACACCGATAAACTCATCTTT. It codes for CAYRSYKWDRRRELYTDKLIF.